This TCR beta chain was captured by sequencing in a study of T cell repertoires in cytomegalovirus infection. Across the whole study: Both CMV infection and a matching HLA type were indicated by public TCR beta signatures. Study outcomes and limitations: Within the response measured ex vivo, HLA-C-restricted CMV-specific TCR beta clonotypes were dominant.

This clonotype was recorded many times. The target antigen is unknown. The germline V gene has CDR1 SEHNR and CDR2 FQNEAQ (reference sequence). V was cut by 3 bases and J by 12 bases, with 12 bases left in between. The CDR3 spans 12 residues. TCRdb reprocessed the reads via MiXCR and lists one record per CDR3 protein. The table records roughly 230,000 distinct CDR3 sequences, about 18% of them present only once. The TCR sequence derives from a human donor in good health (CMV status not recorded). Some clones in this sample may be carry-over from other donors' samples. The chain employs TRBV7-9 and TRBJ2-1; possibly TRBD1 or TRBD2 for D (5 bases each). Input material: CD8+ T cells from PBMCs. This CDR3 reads CASSLGSGPQFF. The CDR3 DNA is TGTGCCAGCAGCTTGGGGTCGGGGCCGCAGTTCTTC.